Listed below are T cell receptor beta chains from one sample, sequenced in a study of cytomegalovirus exposure and HLA in healthy donors. The data were produced by immunoSEQ multiplex PCR, yet TCRdb's version contains in-frame clones alone and is incomplete. The sample has some 79,000 clones; 63% are singletons. The sequencing input was PBMCs. All receptors derive from a woman in her forties in good health and CMV-seropositive. CDR3s include the opening cysteine and the closing phenylalanine or tryptophan. The order of the fields is clone size, D gene, V gene, J gene, CDR3 protein, CDR3 DNA. The D gene is left open where the match is weak. Clone sizes are given selectively: once, few, many, or a class where the clone is expanded.

clone_size: few
d_call: TRBD1
v_call: TRBV18
j_call: TRBJ1-1
cdr3_aa: CASSPQRGHTEAFF
cdr3_nt: TGTGCCAGCTCACCACAAAGGGGGCACACTGAAGCTTTCTTT

clone_size: .
d_call: TRBD1
v_call: TRBV10-3
j_call: TRBJ2-7
cdr3_aa: CAISELQGAGYEQYF
cdr3_nt: TGTGCCATCAGTGAATTACAGGGGGCCGGGTACGAGCAGTACTTC

clone_size: .
d_call: .
v_call: TRBV19
j_call: TRBJ1-1
cdr3_aa: CASSIGQNTEAFF
cdr3_nt: TGTGCCAGTAGTATAGGGCAGAACACTGAAGCTTTCTTT

clone_size: .
d_call: .
v_call: TRBV2
j_call: TRBJ2-5
cdr3_aa: CASSTGTSTQTQYF
cdr3_nt: TGTGCCAGCAGTACCGGGACATCCACTCAGACCCAGTACTTC

clone_size: .
d_call: TRBD2
v_call: TRBV4-1
j_call: TRBJ2-5
cdr3_aa: CASSQALAGGETQYF
cdr3_nt: TGCGCCAGCAGCCAAGCACTAGCGGGAGGAGAGACCCAGTACTTC

clone_size: .
d_call: .
v_call: TRBV28
j_call: TRBJ2-1
cdr3_aa: CGAGGSLGNEQFF
cdr3_nt: TGTGGGGCAGGAGGGAGTTTAGGCAATGAGCAGTTCTTC

clone_size: few
d_call: .
v_call: TRBV4-1
j_call: TRBJ1-2
cdr3_aa: CASSQVGTLNYGYTF
cdr3_nt: TGCGCCAGCAGCCAAGTTGGGACACTTAACTATGGCTACACCTTC

clone_size: .
d_call: .
v_call: TRBV7-2
j_call: TRBJ2-7
cdr3_aa: CASTSGLRNYEQYF
cdr3_nt: TGTGCCAGCACCTCGGGACTCCGCAACTACGAGCAGTACTTC

clone_size: few
d_call: TRBD2
v_call: TRBV9
j_call: TRBJ2-7
cdr3_aa: CASSSRLADHGEQYF
cdr3_nt: TGTGCCAGCAGCTCCAGACTAGCGGACCACGGGGAGCAGTACTTC

clone_size: .
d_call: TRBD1
v_call: TRBV19
j_call: TRBJ1-5
cdr3_aa: CASKRQGSNQPQHF
cdr3_nt: TGTGCCAGTAAAAGACAGGGAAGCAATCAGCCCCAGCATTTT

clone_size: .
d_call: .
v_call: TRBV18
j_call: TRBJ1-1
cdr3_aa: CASSTGENTEAFF
cdr3_nt: TGTGCCAGCTCCACAGGTGAGAACACTGAAGCTTTCTTT

clone_size: few
d_call: .
v_call: TRBV9
j_call: TRBJ2-3
cdr3_aa: CASSLVLGGSTDTQYF
cdr3_nt: TGTGCCAGCAGCTTGGTGCTTGGCGGCAGCACAGATACGCAGTATTTT

clone_size: .
d_call: .
v_call: TRBV4-1
j_call: TRBJ2-3
cdr3_aa: CASSQTQGGDTQYF
cdr3_nt: TGCGCCAGCAGCCAAACCCAGGGGGGAGATACGCAGTATTTT

clone_size: .
d_call: .
v_call: TRBV7-2
j_call: TRBJ2-5
cdr3_aa: CASSYQTGQETQYF
cdr3_nt: TGTGCCAGCAGCTACCAGACAGGTCAAGAGACCCAGTACTTC

clone_size: .
d_call: .
v_call: TRBV9
j_call: TRBJ1-5
cdr3_aa: CASSSYGGGNQPQHF
cdr3_nt: TGTGCCAGCAGCTCCTATGGGGGGGGCAATCAGCCCCAGCATTTT

clone_size: .
d_call: .
v_call: TRBV5-1
j_call: TRBJ2-5
cdr3_aa: CASSGGSLRETQYF
cdr3_nt: TGCGCCAGCAGCGGAGGTAGTCTCCGGGAGACCCAGTACTTC

clone_size: few
d_call: .
v_call: TRBV7-9
j_call: TRBJ1-1
cdr3_aa: CASSLSHSKAFF
cdr3_nt: TGTGCCAGCAGCTTAAGCCACAGCAAAGCTTTCTTT

clone_size: few
d_call: .
v_call: TRBV27
j_call: TRBJ1-5
cdr3_aa: CASSDLLTVNQPQHF
cdr3_nt: TGTGCCAGCAGTGACCTCCTGACAGTCAATCAGCCCCAGCATTTT

clone_size: few
d_call: TRBD1
v_call: TRBV5-4
j_call: TRBJ1-2
cdr3_aa: CASSLTDRIYGYTF
cdr3_nt: TGTGCCAGCAGCTTGACGGACAGGATCTATGGCTACACCTTC

clone_size: .
d_call: TRBD2
v_call: TRBV4-3
j_call: TRBJ2-1
cdr3_aa: CASSQELGLAGSGGRNEQFF
cdr3_nt: TGCGCCAGCAGCCAAGAGTTAGGTCTAGCGGGAAGCGGGGGGCGCAATGAGCAGTTCTTC

clone_size: .
d_call: .
v_call: TRBV5-6
j_call: TRBJ1-2
cdr3_aa: CASSLDPGTNYGYTF
cdr3_nt: TGTGCCAGCAGCTTGGACCCCGGGACTAACTATGGCTACACCTTC

clone_size: .
d_call: .
v_call: TRBV28
j_call: TRBJ2-7
cdr3_aa: CASRGPTTFSYEQYF
cdr3_nt: TGTGCCTCCCGGGGTCCCACTACTTTCTCCTACGAGCAGTACTTC

clone_size: few
d_call: .
v_call: TRBV6-5
j_call: TRBJ1-1
cdr3_aa: CATRGGGLKTEAFF
cdr3_nt: TGTGCCACCCGGGGCGGGGGGCTGAAAACTGAAGCTTTCTTT

clone_size: .
d_call: TRBD2
v_call: TRBV7-9
j_call: TRBJ2-1
cdr3_aa: CASSLATIASGSSTNEQFF
cdr3_nt: TGTGCCAGCAGCTTAGCGACGATAGCTAGCGGGAGTAGTACCAATGAGCAGTTCTTC

clone_size: .
d_call: TRBD2
v_call: TRBV7-7
j_call: TRBJ2-1
cdr3_aa: CASSSGTSGREQFF
cdr3_nt: TGTGCCAGCAGCTCAGGGACTAGCGGGAGAGAGCAGTTCTTC

clone_size: few
d_call: .
v_call: TRBV2
j_call: TRBJ2-7
cdr3_aa: CASSGPYEQYF
cdr3_nt: TGTGCCAGCAGTGGGCCCTACGAGCAGTACTTC

clone_size: .
d_call: TRBD1
v_call: TRBV10-3
j_call: TRBJ2-7
cdr3_aa: CAISGGGDRELSSYEQYF
cdr3_nt: TGTGCCATCAGCGGGGGTGGGGACAGGGAATTGAGCTCCTACGAGCAGTACTTC

clone_size: .
d_call: .
v_call: TRBV27
j_call: TRBJ2-1
cdr3_aa: CASSLSGHFYNEQFF
cdr3_nt: TGTGCCAGCAGTTTATCGGGACACTTCTACAATGAGCAGTTCTTC

clone_size: .
d_call: .
v_call: TRBV18
j_call: TRBJ2-7
cdr3_aa: CASSPLWTPYEQYF
cdr3_nt: TGTGCCAGCTCACCACTCTGGACTCCCTACGAGCAGTACTTC

clone_size: .
d_call: TRBD2
v_call: TRBV4-1
j_call: TRBJ2-3
cdr3_aa: CASSLPTSGRKDTQYF
cdr3_nt: TGCGCCAGCAGCCTCCCGACTAGCGGGAGGAAAGATACGCAGTATTTT

clone_size: once
d_call: .
v_call: TRBV25-1
j_call: TRBJ2-7
cdr3_aa: CASSNNYEQYF
cdr3_nt: TGTGCCAGCAGTAACAACTACGAGCAGTACTTC

clone_size: .
d_call: TRBD1
v_call: TRBV9
j_call: TRBJ1-1
cdr3_aa: CASSTGDGTEAFF
cdr3_nt: TGTGCCAGCAGTACAGGGGACGGCACTGAAGCTTTCTTT

clone_size: .
d_call: .
v_call: TRBV29-1
j_call: TRBJ2-7
cdr3_aa: CSVDDSYEQYF
cdr3_nt: TGCAGCGTTGACGACAGCTACGAGCAGTACTTC

clone_size: .
d_call: .
v_call: TRBV7-9
j_call: TRBJ2-7
cdr3_aa: CASSLVGYEQYF
cdr3_nt: TGTGCCAGCAGCTTAGTCGGCTACGAGCAGTACTTC

clone_size: .
d_call: .
v_call: TRBV19
j_call: TRBJ2-3
cdr3_aa: CASSADTRADTQYF
cdr3_nt: TGTGCCAGTAGTGCCGACACTAGGGCAGATACGCAGTATTTT

clone_size: few
d_call: .
v_call: TRBV25-1
j_call: TRBJ2-7
cdr3_aa: CASSDSSSYEQYF
cdr3_nt: TGTGCCAGCAGTGATAGTAGCTCCTACGAGCAGTACTTC

clone_size: few
d_call: .
v_call: TRBV11-1
j_call: TRBJ1-1
cdr3_aa: CASSFRGGGTEAFF
cdr3_nt: TGTGCCAGCAGCTTTCGCGGGGGGGGCACTGAAGCTTTCTTT

clone_size: .
d_call: TRBD1
v_call: TRBV4-3
j_call: TRBJ2-7
cdr3_aa: CASSRGRGSHYEQYF
cdr3_nt: TGCGCCAGCAGCCGGGGCAGGGGGTCTCACTACGAGCAGTACTTC

clone_size: .
d_call: TRBD2
v_call: TRBV10-3
j_call: TRBJ2-7
cdr3_aa: CAIKRLADSYEQYF
cdr3_nt: TGTGCCATCAAGCGACTAGCGGACTCCTACGAGCAGTACTTC

clone_size: .
d_call: TRBD2
v_call: TRBV7-2
j_call: TRBJ2-7
cdr3_aa: CASSLWASGYEQYF
cdr3_nt: TGTGCCAGCAGCTTATGGGCTAGCGGCTACGAGCAGTACTTC

clone_size: .
d_call: .
v_call: TRBV2
j_call: TRBJ2-5
cdr3_aa: CASSYSEETQYF
cdr3_nt: TGTGCCAGCAGTTATTCAGAAGAGACCCAGTACTTC

clone_size: .
d_call: .
v_call: TRBV5-1
j_call: TRBJ1-2
cdr3_aa: CASSLVGGDYGYTF
cdr3_nt: TGTGCCAGCAGCTTGGTTGGCGGCGACTATGGCTACACCTTC

clone_size: .
d_call: TRBD1
v_call: TRBV6-5
j_call: TRBJ2-2
cdr3_aa: CASSYRGQGAGELFF
cdr3_nt: TGTGCCAGCAGTTACCGCGGACAGGGGGCCGGGGAGCTGTTTTTT

clone_size: .
d_call: .
v_call: TRBV28
j_call: TRBJ2-3
cdr3_aa: CASSTSNRADTQYF
cdr3_nt: .

clone_size: .
d_call: .
v_call: TRBV14
j_call: TRBJ2-7
cdr3_aa: CASSQGWLSYEQYF
cdr3_nt: TGTGCCAGCAGCCAAGGTTGGCTTTCCTACGAGCAGTACTTC

clone_size: .
d_call: TRBD2
v_call: TRBV5-1
j_call: TRBJ2-3
cdr3_aa: CASGRGATDTQYF
cdr3_nt: TGCGCCAGTGGGCGGGGGGCCACAGATACGCAGTATTTT